The rows below give T cell receptor beta chains drawn from one sample of a study of CD8 T cells in ankylosing spondylitis. MiXCR was run by TCRdb on the 5' RACE reads, yielding one entry per CDR3 protein. The sample lists about 800,000 distinct CDR3 sequences; 12% were seen once. The sample was blood, either unsorted or a sorted T cell fraction (not recorded which). Receptor source: a male donor with ankylosing spondylitis. CDR3s include the opening cysteine and the closing phenylalanine or tryptophan. A D gene is named only where the DNA matches it firmly. The listing skips clone size in some rows; elsewhere it reads once, few, many or a size class.

CDR3aa: CASSLGMAGGATHEQFF
CDR3nt: TGCGCCAGCAGCTTGGGGATGGCAGGGGGGGCCACCCATGAGCAGTTCTTC
d_gene: .
abundance: few
v_gene: TRBV5-1
j_gene: TRBJ2-1

CDR3aa: CASSVLRPSEKLFF
CDR3nt: TGTGCCAGCTCAGTCCTTCGGCCAAGTGAAAAACTGTTTTTT
d_gene: .
abundance: .
v_gene: TRBV18
j_gene: TRBJ1-4

CDR3aa: CASTPPGTGYNEQFF
CDR3nt: TGTGCCAGCACTCCCCCCGGGACAGGGTACAATGAGCAGTTCTTC
d_gene: TRBD1
abundance: few
v_gene: TRBV25-1
j_gene: TRBJ2-1

CDR3aa: CASSILAGGVYNEQFF
CDR3nt: TGCGCCAGCAGTATTCTTGCGGGAGGGGTGTACAATGAGCAGTTCTTC
d_gene: TRBD2
abundance: many
v_gene: TRBV5-1
j_gene: TRBJ2-1

CDR3aa: CASSLVNRGLEQYF
CDR3nt: TGTGCCAGCAGCTTAGTAAACAGGGGCCTCGAGCAGTACTTC
d_gene: TRBD1
abundance: many
v_gene: TRBV7-2
j_gene: TRBJ2-7

CDR3aa: CASSPEIVYEQYF
CDR3nt: TGCGCCAGCAGCCCCGAGATCGTGTACGAGCAGTACTTC
d_gene: .
abundance: few
v_gene: TRBV5-1
j_gene: TRBJ2-7

CDR3aa: CATSREHREGDTEAFF
CDR3nt: TGTGCCACCAGCAGAGAACACAGGGAGGGGGACACTGAAGCTTTCTTT
d_gene: .
abundance: .
v_gene: TRBV15
j_gene: TRBJ1-1

CDR3aa: CSTHRASRNEQFF
CDR3nt: TGCAGTACACACAGGGCCTCGAGGAATGAGCAGTTCTTC
d_gene: .
abundance: few
v_gene: TRBV20-1
j_gene: TRBJ2-1

CDR3aa: CSASSDPAGELYEQYF
CDR3nt: TGCAGTGCTAGTTCGGACCCGGCGGGGGAACTTTACGAGCAGTACTTC
d_gene: TRBD2
abundance: .
v_gene: TRBV20-1
j_gene: TRBJ2-7

CDR3aa: CASSQDLGDAYEQYF
CDR3nt: TGCGCCAGCAGCCAAGATCTCGGGGACGCCTACGAGCAGTACTTC
d_gene: .
abundance: .
v_gene: TRBV4-3
j_gene: TRBJ2-7

CDR3aa: CSAKRVGPRETQYF
CDR3nt: TGCAGTGCTAAGAGGGTTGGACCGAGGGAGACCCAGTACTTC
d_gene: .
abundance: few
v_gene: TRBV20-1
j_gene: TRBJ2-5

CDR3aa: CASSLAGSEQFF
CDR3nt: TGCGCCAGCAGCTTAGCGGGAAGTGAGCAGTTCTTC
d_gene: TRBD2
abundance: many
v_gene: TRBV5-1
j_gene: TRBJ2-1

CDR3aa: CASSYSRYRSTDTQYF
CDR3nt: TGTGCCAGCAGTTACTCGAGGTACAGAAGCACAGATACGCAGTATTTT
d_gene: .
abundance: .
v_gene: TRBV6-5
j_gene: TRBJ2-3

CDR3aa: CSAIQSGGAMTQYF
CDR3nt: TGCAGTGCTATCCAAAGCGGGGGGGCTATGACGCAGTATTTT
d_gene: TRBD2
abundance: .
v_gene: TRBV20-1
j_gene: TRBJ2-3

CDR3aa: CSARVGALYFEPQHF
CDR3nt: TGCAGTGCTAGGGTGGGGGCGCTTTATTTTGAGCCCCAGCATTTT
d_gene: .
abundance: few
v_gene: TRBV20-1
j_gene: TRBJ1-5

CDR3aa: CASTTPDFAQSYTQYF
CDR3nt: TGTGCCAGCACTACTCCAGACTTTGCACAAAGTTATACGCAGTATTTT
d_gene: .
abundance: few
v_gene: TRBV7-2
j_gene: TRBJ2-3

CDR3aa: CASSLGQGFTGELFF
CDR3nt: TGTGCCAGCAGCTTGGGACAGGGCTTCACCGGGGAGCTGTTTTTT
d_gene: TRBD1
abundance: few
v_gene: TRBV7-2
j_gene: TRBJ2-2

CDR3aa: CASSSDNGAEKLFF
CDR3nt: TGTGCCAGCAGCTCGGACAACGGGGCGGAAAAACTGTTTTTT
d_gene: .
abundance: many
v_gene: TRBV7-2
j_gene: TRBJ1-4

CDR3aa: CASSSDWYGYTF
CDR3nt: TGTGCCAGCAGCTCGGACTGGTATGGCTACACCTTC
d_gene: .
abundance: few
v_gene: TRBV7-2
j_gene: TRBJ1-2

CDR3aa: CSVEDPWQGATDTQYF
CDR3nt: TGCAGCGTTGAAGATCCATGGCAGGGGGCCACAGATACGCAGTATTTT
d_gene: TRBD1
abundance: few
v_gene: TRBV29-1
j_gene: TRBJ2-3

CDR3aa: CSAEDRDYYVEQYF
CDR3nt: TGCAGTGCTGAGGACAGGGATTACTACGTGGAGCAGTACTTC
d_gene: TRBD1
abundance: many
v_gene: TRBV20-1
j_gene: TRBJ2-7

CDR3aa: CASSVGTLNTGELFF
CDR3nt: TGCGCCAGCAGCGTAGGGACCTTGAACACCGGGGAGCTGTTTTTT
d_gene: .
abundance: few
v_gene: TRBV5-1
j_gene: TRBJ2-2

CDR3aa: CASSLDGARDQYF
CDR3nt: TGTGCCAGCAGCTTAGACGGGGCCCGCGACCAGTACTTC
d_gene: .
abundance: .
v_gene: TRBV7-2
j_gene: TRBJ2-7

CDR3aa: CASSTPGQGATDTQYF
CDR3nt: TGTGCCAGCAGCACCCCGGGACAGGGGGCAACAGATACGCAGTATTTT
d_gene: TRBD1
abundance: many
v_gene: TRBV5-6
j_gene: TRBJ2-3

CDR3aa: CASSSTRGGGYNEQFF
CDR3nt: TGCGCCAGCAGCTCGACGCGGGGGGGAGGATACAATGAGCAGTTCTTC
d_gene: TRBD2
abundance: .
v_gene: TRBV5-1
j_gene: TRBJ2-1

CDR3aa: CASSYSRGSGGWNEQFF
CDR3nt: TGTGCCAGCAGTTACTCTCGGGGTAGCGGGGGGTGGAATGAGCAGTTCTTC
d_gene: TRBD2
abundance: .
v_gene: TRBV6-5
j_gene: TRBJ2-1

CDR3aa: CSALASGGAEISYNEQFF
CDR3nt: TGCAGTGCGTTGGCCAGCGGGGGGGCGGAGATCTCCTACAATGAGCAGTTCTTC
d_gene: TRBD2
abundance: .
v_gene: TRBV20-1
j_gene: TRBJ2-1

CDR3aa: CATLGANLHYNEQFF
CDR3nt: TGTGCCACCCTTGGTGCGAACCTCCACTACAATGAGCAGTTCTTC
d_gene: .
abundance: .
v_gene: TRBV19
j_gene: TRBJ2-1

CDR3aa: CASSLEWQGGEQFF
CDR3nt: TGTGCCAGCAGCTTGGAGTGGCAGGGCGGTGAGCAGTTCTTC
d_gene: .
abundance: .
v_gene: TRBV5-6
j_gene: TRBJ2-1